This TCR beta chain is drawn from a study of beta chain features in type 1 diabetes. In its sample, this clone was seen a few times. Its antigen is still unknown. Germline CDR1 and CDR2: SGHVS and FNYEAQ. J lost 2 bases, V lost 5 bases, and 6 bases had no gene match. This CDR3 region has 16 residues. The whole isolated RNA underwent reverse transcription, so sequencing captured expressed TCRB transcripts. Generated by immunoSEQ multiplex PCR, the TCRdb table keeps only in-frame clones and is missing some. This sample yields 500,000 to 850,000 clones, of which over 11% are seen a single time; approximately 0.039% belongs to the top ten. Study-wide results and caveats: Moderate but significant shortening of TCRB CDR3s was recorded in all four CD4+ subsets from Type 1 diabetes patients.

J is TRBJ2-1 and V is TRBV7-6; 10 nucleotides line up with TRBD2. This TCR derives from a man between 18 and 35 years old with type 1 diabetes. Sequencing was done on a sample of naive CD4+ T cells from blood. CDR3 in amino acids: CASSQLLAGPYNEQFF. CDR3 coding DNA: TGTGCCAGCAGCCAACTACTAGCGGGGCCCTACAATGAGCAGTTCTTC.